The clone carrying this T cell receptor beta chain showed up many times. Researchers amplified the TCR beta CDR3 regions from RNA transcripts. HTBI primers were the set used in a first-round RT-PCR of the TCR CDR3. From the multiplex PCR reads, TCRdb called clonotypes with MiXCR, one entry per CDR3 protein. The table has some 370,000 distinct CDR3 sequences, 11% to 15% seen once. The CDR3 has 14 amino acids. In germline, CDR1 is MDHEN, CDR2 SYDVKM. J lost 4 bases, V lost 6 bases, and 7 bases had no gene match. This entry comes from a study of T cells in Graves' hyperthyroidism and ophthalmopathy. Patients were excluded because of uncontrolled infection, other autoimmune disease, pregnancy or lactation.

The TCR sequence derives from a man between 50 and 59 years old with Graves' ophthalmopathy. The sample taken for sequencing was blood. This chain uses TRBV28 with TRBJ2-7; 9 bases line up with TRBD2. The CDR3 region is CASSLAGEFYEQYF. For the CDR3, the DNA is TGTGCCAGCAGCTTAGCGGGAGAGTTTTACGAGCAGTACTTC.